The 10 T cell receptor beta chains below were found in one sample sequenced in a study of T cells after yellow fever vaccination. TCRdb re-derived calls from the 5' RACE reads in MiXCR, one entry per CDR3 protein. The sample shows approximately 610,000 distinct CDR3 sequences, less than 20% of them seen only once. Sequences were derived from PBMCs, sampled about 5 days after the first yellow fever vaccination. These receptors were obtained from a man between 18 and 29 years old who received the YFV17D yellow fever vaccine.

The table lists this clonotype with a few counts. The V and J genes are TRBV25-1 and TRBJ2-3, with no clear D. From germline, CDR1 is MGHDK and CDR2 SYGVNS. V lost 2 bases to trimming and J lost 1 base, with 10 bases between them. The CDR3 is 15 amino acids. Here the CDR3 DNA reads TGTGCCAGCAGTGAAGGTGGTTGGGGCACAGATACGCAGTATTTT. Its protein is CASSEGGWGTDTQYF.

The chain recombines TRBV4-3 with TRBJ2-3; tentatively, D is TRBD2 (6 bases). The CDR3 loop spans 12 amino acids. V was pared by 0 bases and J by 10 bases, with 8 bases between. CDR1 is LGHNA, CDR2 YSLEER, per germline. CDR3 amino acids: CASSQDGGAQYF. In DNA, the CDR3 is TGCGCCAGCAGCCAAGATGGCGGGGCGCAGTATTTT.

This clonotype came up many times. The rearrangement links TRBV6-6 to TRBJ2-4; perhaps TRBD2 as D (6 bases). The V and J ends lost 3 bases and 14 bases respectively, with 14 bases between them. There are 12 residues in the CDR3. CDR1 and CDR2 (germline): MNHNY, SVGAGI (reference sequence). The CDR3 here is CASSYQGGFEYF. The CDR3 nucleotides read TGTGCCAGCAGTTATCAGGGAGGCTTCGAGTACTTC.

The rearrangement joins TRBV10-3 to TRBJ1-6; no firm D call. Trimming shortened V by 11 bases and J by 7 bases, and 12 bases separated the two germline ends. Germline CDR1 reads ENHRY; CDR2 reads SYGVKD. The CDR3 sequence is 12 residues long. The CDR3 is CAVGSGNSPLHF. As DNA, the CDR3 is TGTGCCGTCGGGAGTGGAAATTCACCCCTCCACTTT.

This clonotype has just a few counts. V is TRBV4-1 and J is TRBJ1-1; D gene ambiguous. Germline CDR1 MGHRA, CDR2 YSYEKL. This CDR3 is built from 13 residues. Deletions cut 3 bases from V and 0 bases from J, with 5 bases between. The CDR3 sequence: CASSQNMNTEAFF. The DNA for the CDR3 is TGCGCCAGCAGCCAGAACATGAACACTGAAGCTTTCTTT.

The chain employs TRBV6-1 and TRBJ2-5, with 9 bases identical to TRBD1. The CDR3 consists of 16 residues. CDR1 and CDR2 (germline): MNHNS, SASEGT. Trimming cost V 8 bases and J 5 bases; bases outside gene matches: 15. The DNA for the CDR3 is TGTGCCAGCTATAGCTCCGGGACAGGGATTCGTGAGACCCAGTACTTC. Translation gives CASYSSGTGIRETQYF.

In its sample, this clonotype was seen a few times. The chain uses TRBV24-1 and TRBJ2-4, with a possible D match to TRBD2 (6 bases). The CDR3 sequence is 13 residues long. The ends were cut back, 4 bases at V and 9 bases at J, with 12 bases in the middle. The germline V gene has CDR1 KGHDR and CDR2 SFDVKD. CDR3 loop: CATSEGVGGIQYF. The DNA for the CDR3 is TGTGCCACCAGTGAAGGGGTCGGGGGCATTCAGTACTTC.

The rearrangement joins TRBV29-1 to TRBJ2-3; D ambiguous. The V end lost 5 bases, the J end lost 0 bases, and 15 bases lay between the germline ends. Germline-derived CDR1 and CDR2 are SQVTM and ANQGSEA. The CDR3 has 15 residues. The CDR3 region has the DNA TGCAGCGTTCCCGGAGCGCTGGCGAGCACAGATACGCAGTATTTT. Its translation is CSVPGALASTDTQYF.

The chain links TRBV12-3 or TRBV12-4 to TRBJ2-2; no reliable D call. The CDR3 totals 13 residues. V lost 7 bases, J lost 6 bases, and 12 bases lay in between. CDR3 bases: TGTGCCAGCACCCTGACGGACGCCGGGGAGCTGTTTTTT. Its protein is CASTLTDAGELFF.

This clonotype was detected only a few times. The CDR3 DNA reads TGCGCCAGCGAGGACAGGGTCGCCCACAAGCAGCCCCAGCATTTT. This sequence encodes CASEDRVAHKQPQHF. The genes are TRBV5-1 and TRBJ1-5, with 8 bases matching TRBD1. Germline assignment: CDR1 SGHRS and CDR2 YFSETQ. Germline trimming cut 7 bases from V and 7 bases from J; bases unmatched to any gene: 13. This CDR3 has 15 amino acids.